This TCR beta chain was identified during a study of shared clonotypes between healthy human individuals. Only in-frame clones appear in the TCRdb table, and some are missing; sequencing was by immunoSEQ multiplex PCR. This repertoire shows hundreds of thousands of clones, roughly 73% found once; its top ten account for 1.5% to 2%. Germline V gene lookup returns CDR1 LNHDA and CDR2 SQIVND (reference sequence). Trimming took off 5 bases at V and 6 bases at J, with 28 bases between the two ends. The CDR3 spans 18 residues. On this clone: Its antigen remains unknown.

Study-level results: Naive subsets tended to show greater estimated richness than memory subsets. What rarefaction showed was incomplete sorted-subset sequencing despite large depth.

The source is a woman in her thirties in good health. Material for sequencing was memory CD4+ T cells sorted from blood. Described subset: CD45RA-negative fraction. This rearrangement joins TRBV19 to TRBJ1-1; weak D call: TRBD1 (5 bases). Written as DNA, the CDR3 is TGTGCCAGTAGTGTTATAAAGTCGCAGGGCCTCCTAAGACCTGAAGCTTTCTTT. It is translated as CASSVIKSQGLLRPEAFF.